These 3 T cell receptor beta chains originate from one sample sequenced in a study of monozygotic twins with inflammatory bowel disease. One entry per CDR3 protein, without DNA, is what TCRdb gives after re-calling the 5' RACE reads. In total, the table holds more than 300,000 distinct CDR3 sequences. Sequenced input: blood. Receptors originate from a human donor with ulcerative colitis or Crohn's disease, or a healthy co-twin of an affected twin (not recorded which).

CDR3 sequence reads: CASSQDGTGYNEQFF. The J gene is TRBJ2-1, the V gene TRBV4-2; the D gene TCRdb calls, TRBD1, cannot be checked with no DNA. The germline gives CDR1 LGHNA, CDR2 YNFKEQ. This CDR3 contains 15 residues.

This chain joins TRBV5-1 and TRBJ1-1; TCRdb outputs TRBD1, but without DNA this stays unchecked. Looked up from germline, CDR1 is SGHRS and CDR2 is YFSETQ. This CDR3 spans 16 amino acids. CDR3 loop: CASSRNNGQGPTEAFF. The variable domain in full, completed from reference TRBV5-1 and TRBJ1-1, reads KAGVTQTPRYLIKTRGQQVTLSCSPISGHRSVSWYQQTPGQGLQFLFEYFSETQRNKGNFPGRFSGRQFSNSRSEMNVSTLELGDSALYLCASSRNNGQGPTEAFFGQGTRLTVV.

The V gene is TRBV5-4, the J gene TRBJ1-6; TCRdb names TRBD1, which stays unverified in the absence of DNA. The CDR3 is 14 amino acids. CDR1 is SGHNT, CDR2 YYREEE, per germline (reference sequence). CDR3 loop: CASSPDRGDSPLHF.